These 13 T cell receptor beta chains share one sample of origin, sequenced in a study of OX40 agonist ivuxolimab in advanced cancers. Generated by immunoSEQ multiplex PCR, the TCRdb table keeps only in-frame clones and is missing some. The data contain about 100,000 clones, 75% to 95% of them singletons. The material was CD4+ or CD8+ T cells sorted from blood, obtained in a trial of the OX40 agonist ivuxolimab. The source is an adult with an advanced solid tumor such as melanoma, head and neck, liver or kidney cancer.

The chain is built from TRBV7-9 and TRBJ2-1; 11 bases are a match to TRBD2. This CDR3 comprises 19 residues. V lost 5 bases to trimming and J lost 7 bases; unmatched junction nucleotides: 19. Germline lookup yields CDR1 SEHNR and CDR2 FQNEAQ (reference sequence). The CDR3 nucleotides read TGTGCCAGCAGCCCTTTCGGACTAGCGGGCCCAAAGTCTTTTAATGAGCAGTTCTTC. This translates into CASSPFGLAGPKSFNEQFF.

In this sample, this clone turned up a few times. This rearrangement joins TRBV4-2 to TRBJ2-7, with 8 nucleotides matching TRBD2. The CDR3 covers 15 residues. V dropped 0 bases and J dropped 7; count of bases not matched to a gene: 8. Germline CDR1 LGHNA, CDR2 YNFKEQ. The CDR3 DNA is TGTGCCAGCAGCCAAGATCCGGGACTAGAGCGAGAGCAGTACTTC. Its protein product is CASSQDPGLEREQYF.

Only one count was recorded for this clone. This chain uses TRBV28 with TRBJ2-4, with a possible D match to TRBD2 (5 bases). The length of the CDR3 is 19 residues. V lost 2 bases to trimming and J lost 0 bases, with 20 bases between them. Germline loops: CDR1 MDHEN, CDR2 SYDVKM. DNA for the CDR3: TGTGCCAGCAGTTTAACAGCTCCACCTCCGGGGTTAGCCAAAAACATTCAGTACTTC. Encoded protein: CASSLTAPPPGLAKNIQYF. The entire variable domain, with the rest obtained from reference TRBV28 and TRBJ2-4, is as follows: DVKVTQSSRYLVKRTGEKVFLECVQDMDHENMFWYRQDPGLGLRLIYFSYDVKMKEKGDIPEGYSVSREKKERFSLILESASTNQTSMYLCASSLTAPPPGLAKNIQYFGAGTRLSVL.

J is TRBJ2-2 and V is TRBV5-6; a weak D match, TRBD2 (5 bases). The CDR3 length is 17 residues. Germline assignment: CDR1 SGHDT and CDR2 YYEEEE. Trimming left V 4 bases short and J 2 bases short, with 18 bases between. The CDR3 protein is CASSPLISGFNTGELFF. CDR3 bases: TGTGCCAGCAGCCCCCTTATCAGCGGTTTTAACACCGGGGAGCTGTTTTTT.

The chain uses TRBV6-5 and TRBJ2-1; the match to TRBD2 covers 10 bases. CDR3 length equals 15 residues. Germline V gene data show CDR1 as MNHEY and CDR2 as SVGAGI. Trimming took 5 bases from V and 6 from J; bases not matched to a gene: 7. The CDR3 nucleotides read TGTGCCAGCAGTCAAGGACTAGCGGTAGTCAATGAGCAGTTCTTC. Translation gives CASSQGLAVVNEQFF.

This chain uses TRBV5-6 with TRBJ1-2; D is uncertain. CDR3 length equals 14 residues. Trimming shortened V by 4 bases and J by 2 bases, and 12 bases separated the two germline ends. Germline V gene sequence: CDR1 SGHDT, CDR2 YYEEEE. The DNA for the CDR3 is TGTGCCAGCAGCCCCGGACGAACCAACTATGGCTACACCTTC. Its protein is CASSPGRTNYGYTF. The full variable domain, with the rest looked up from reference TRBV5-6 and TRBJ1-2, is DAGVTQSPTHLIKTRGQQVTLRCSPKSGHDTVSWYQQALGQGPQFIFQYYEEEERQRGNFPDRFSGHQFPNYSSELNVNALLLGDSALYLCASSPGRTNYGYTFGSGTRLTVV.

The V and J genes are TRBV5-1 and TRBJ1-2, with D unclear. CDR1 and CDR2 from the germline V gene are SGHRS and YFSETQ. The CDR3 is 14 residues long. Deletions cut 1 base from V and 3 bases from J, with 10 bases between. DNA for the CDR3: TGCGCCAGCAGCTTGAATCGGGCCTACTATGGCTACACCTTC. It specifies CASSLNRAYYGYTF.

The chain is built from TRBV5-6 and TRBJ1-2; TRBD1 might be the D (6 bases). The germline V and J ends were trimmed by 0 bases and 8 bases, with 11 bases remaining between them. The CDR3 totals 13 residues. Germline V gene data show CDR1 as SGHDT and CDR2 as YYEEEE. The CDR3 sequence: CASSLDRVRGYTF. The CDR3 coding sequence is TGTGCCAGCAGCTTGGACAGGGTTCGGGGCTACACCTTC.

The chain uses TRBV2 and TRBJ2-2, with 8 bases aligning to TRBD2. Trimming at V came to 6 bases and at J to 7 bases, leaving 10 bases not matched to a gene. Germline CDR1 and CDR2: SNHLY and FYNNEI. This CDR3 is built from 15 residues. CDR3 region: CASSAQAGVNGELFF. As DNA, the CDR3 is TGTGCCAGCAGCGCTCAAGCGGGAGTAAACGGGGAGCTGTTTTTT.

The chain recombines TRBV5-1 with TRBJ2-1; the match to TRBD2 covers 7 bases. Trimming removed 1 base from V and 6 bases from J; junction bases left unmatched: 4. Germline CDR1 reads SGHRS; CDR2 reads YFSETQ. The length of the CDR3 is 14 residues. The CDR3 spells CASSLTTSFNEQFF. The CDR3 nucleotides are TGCGCCAGCAGCTTGACGACTAGCTTCAATGAGCAGTTCTTC.

Notes on this clone: The junction departs from germline at one end; a sequencing error may be responsible. The rearrangement uses TRBV7-2 and TRBJ2-7, with 7 bases fitting TRBD2. CDR1 and CDR2 from the germline V gene are SGHTA and FQGNSA. The CDR3 runs to 11 residues. The CDR3: CASSFSGTTVF. As DNA, the CDR3 is TGTGCCAGCAGCTTTTCCGGGACTACCGTGTTC.

This chain links TRBV7-2 with TRBJ2-7, with TRBD2 matching 7 bases. This CDR3 region has 12 residues. Germline CDR1 and CDR2: SGHTA and FQGNSA. Unmatched junction bases numbered 4, after V lost 5 bases and J lost 6 bases. The CDR3 DNA is TGTGCCAGCAGCCCACCGGGAGGCGAGCAGTACTTC. Amino acid sequence: CASSPPGGEQYF.

This clone came up a few times. The CDR3 nucleotides are TGTGCCAGCAGCCCCCCGGGGGAAGAGGGGAGCTATGGCTACACCTTC. It specifies CASSPPGEEGSYGYTF. The chain recombines TRBV11-2 with TRBJ1-2, with D maybe TRBD1 (5 bases). V shed 5 bases and J shed 4 bases, with 20 bases lying between them. CDR1 and CDR2 from the germline V gene are SGHAT and FQNNGV. The CDR3 is made up of 16 amino acids. Full variable domain (outside the CDR3, taken from reference TRBV11-2 and TRBJ1-2): EAGVAQSPRYKIIEKRQSVAFWCNPISGHATLYWYQQILGQGPKLLIQFQNNGVVDDSQLPKDRFSAERLKGVDSTLKIQPAKLEDSAVYLCASSPPGEEGSYGYTFGSGTRLTVV.